This TCR beta chain was observed in a study of blood T cell repertoires in COVID-19 (dated by TCRdb to 2020 to 2021). The study in broad terms: Samples from collaborators originated in the United States, Italy and Spain and spanned both the acute and convalescent phases of COVID-19. A de-identified subject ID, COVID-19 status, age in years and sex were almost always included in the sample metadata. The dataset comprised deeply sampled blood TCRbeta repertoires from subjects exposed to, actively infected with, or recovered from COVID-19. The repertoires were released in a freely available public database meant as a resource for research on the immune response to SARS-CoV-2. The material from the prospective study consisted of cDNA or gDNA derived from T cells, B-cell-depleted T cells, or PBMCs. Where HLA class I and class II types were available, the types were taken from metadata supplied by the sample provider, not from assay-based typing. The samples were drawn from two sources: the first 160 participants of the ongoing ImmuneRACE study, and fewer than 1,500 subjects contributed by 6 global collaborators. Beyond this particular receptor, the publication reports: How much clinical and demographic metadata was included differed by source and by participant, and the metadata was provided uncurated.

CDR1 and CDR2 are drawn from the germline V gene: KGHSH, LQKENI. The CDR3 measures 15 amino acids from cysteine to phenylalanine. Only CDR3 DNA remains: 45 bases, in frame from the first base. V has 3 bases trimmed and J has 2 bases trimmed; junction bases matching no gene number 3. Participants in the prospective study were aged roughly 18 to 100 years, lived in about two dozen United States geographic areas, and enrolled through a virtual design. To assign participants to cohorts, the prospective study relied on clinical history that participants themselves reported in a screening survey and a study questionnaire. A participant counted as exposed if, within 2 weeks of entering the study, that participant had been in contact with someone who had a PCR-confirmed or clinician-diagnosed COVID-19 case. Each participant in the prospective study had whole blood, serum and a nasopharyngeal or oropharyngeal swab collected by mobile phlebotomists. Prospective study participants could optionally give additional blood draws and questionnaires over an approximately two-month period. Blood samples from the prospective study were shipped frozen or at room temperature prior to DNA extraction.

Regarding this clone: No cognate antigen has been identified for it. No much larger clone exists at a distance of one base, and base qualities are not known.

TCRbeta CDR3 regions were amplified from genomic DNA using the immunoSEQ Assay, a bias-controlled multiplex PCR. Per the original workflow: The number of nucleated cells in each sample was estimated by amplification of reference gene primers within the assay. To quantify the absolute abundance of each unique TCRbeta CDR3 rearrangement, sequence reads were collapsed and filtered. Productive Simpson clonality was computed per sample as the square root of Simpson's diversity index over productive rearrangements. TCRdb retrieved this table from immuneACCESS and kept in-frame rearrangements only. Not all clones are present; in checked studies, unresolved V genes account for under half, and no reason is known for the remainder. That table gives V, J and clone size, and the DNA gave D and trimming. For this sample the table gives fewer than 350,000 clones, of which around 85% were detected only once. Approximately 1.9% of the sample is held by the ten biggest clonotypes.

The TCR was taken from a woman aged 30 to 39 who had been exposed to COVID-19. The chain couples TRBV18 to TRBJ2-5, with TRBD2 identical over 10 junction bases. Sequenced input: PBMCs or T cells enriched from blood (not recorded which). DNA sequence: TGTGCCAGCTCACCGGCAGCGGGAGGGCAAGAGACCCAGTACTTC. This gives the protein CASSPAAGGQETQYF.